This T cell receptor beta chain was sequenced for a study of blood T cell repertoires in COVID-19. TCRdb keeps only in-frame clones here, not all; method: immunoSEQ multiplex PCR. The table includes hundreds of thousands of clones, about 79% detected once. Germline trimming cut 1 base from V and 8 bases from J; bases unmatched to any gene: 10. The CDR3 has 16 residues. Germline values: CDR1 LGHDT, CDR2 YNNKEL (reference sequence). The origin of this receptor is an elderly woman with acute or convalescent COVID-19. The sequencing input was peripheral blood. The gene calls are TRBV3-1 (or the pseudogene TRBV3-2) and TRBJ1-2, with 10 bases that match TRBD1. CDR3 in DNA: TGTGCCAGCAGCCAAGCCTCCGGACAGGGGGGCGCAGGCTACACCTTC. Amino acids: CASSQASGQGGAGYTF.